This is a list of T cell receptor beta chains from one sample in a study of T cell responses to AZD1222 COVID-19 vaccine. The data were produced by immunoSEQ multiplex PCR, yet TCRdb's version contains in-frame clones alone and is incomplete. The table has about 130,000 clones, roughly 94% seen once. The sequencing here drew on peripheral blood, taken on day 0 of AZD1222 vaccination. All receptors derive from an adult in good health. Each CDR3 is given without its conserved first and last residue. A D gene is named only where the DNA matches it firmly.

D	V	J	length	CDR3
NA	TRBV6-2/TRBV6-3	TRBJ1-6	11	ASSYSGDPSLH
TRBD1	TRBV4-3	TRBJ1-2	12	ASSHEQGDYGYT
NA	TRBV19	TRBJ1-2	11	ASSIGQIYGYT
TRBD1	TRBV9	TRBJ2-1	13	ASSVEGAPHNEQF
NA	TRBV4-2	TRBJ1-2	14	ASSQPIGGANYGYT
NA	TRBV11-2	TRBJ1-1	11	ASSLGGNTEAF
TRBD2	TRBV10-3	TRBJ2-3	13	AITTSGLSTDTQY
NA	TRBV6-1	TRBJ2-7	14	ASSVSRTDSSYEQY
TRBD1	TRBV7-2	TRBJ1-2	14	ASSLVGTGTPYGYT
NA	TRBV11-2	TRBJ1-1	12	ASSEEARGTEAF
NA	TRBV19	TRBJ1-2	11	ASTGTINYGYT
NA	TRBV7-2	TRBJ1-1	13	ASSLFTARNTEAF
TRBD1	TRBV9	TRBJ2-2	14	ASSVGVGTDTGELF
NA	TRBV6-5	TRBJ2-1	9	ASTLASEQF
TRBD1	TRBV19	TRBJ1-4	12	ASSRDSSYEELF
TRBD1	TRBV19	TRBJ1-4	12	ASSRDRLNEKLF
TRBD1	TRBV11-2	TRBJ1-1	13	ASSLWTGPSTEAF
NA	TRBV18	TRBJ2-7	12	ASSPSGGSYEQY
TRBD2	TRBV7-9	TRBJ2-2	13	ASSRGAGDTGELF
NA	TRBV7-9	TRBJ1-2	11	ASSLPLDYGYT
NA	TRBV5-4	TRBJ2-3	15	ASSLDTVLSVADTQY
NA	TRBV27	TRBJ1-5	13	ASSFTAGYNQPQH
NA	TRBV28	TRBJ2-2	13	ASSLPGAGSGELF
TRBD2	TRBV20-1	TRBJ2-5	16	SASMASGGARKGETQY
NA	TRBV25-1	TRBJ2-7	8	AFVGHEQY
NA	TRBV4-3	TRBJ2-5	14	ASSLSIPGDQETQY
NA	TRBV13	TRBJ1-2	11	ASSLNQGYGYT
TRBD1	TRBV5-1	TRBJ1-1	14	ASSLEAGTGRTEAF
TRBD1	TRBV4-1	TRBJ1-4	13	ASSLMGQVKEKLF
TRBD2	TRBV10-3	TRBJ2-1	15	AISESQAGGPRNEQF
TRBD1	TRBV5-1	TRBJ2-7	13	ASSFSGTGAYEQY
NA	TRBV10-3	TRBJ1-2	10	AIAGNNYGYT
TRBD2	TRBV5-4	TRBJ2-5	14	ARSTERGVTQETQY
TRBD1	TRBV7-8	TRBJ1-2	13	ASSVDRGLNYGYT
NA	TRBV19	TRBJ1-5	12	ASSRGGSNQPQH
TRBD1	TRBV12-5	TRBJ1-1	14	ASGSSGQVKNTEAF
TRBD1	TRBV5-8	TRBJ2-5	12	ASSVDRGLETQY
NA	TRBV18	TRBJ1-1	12	ASSPGVANTEAF
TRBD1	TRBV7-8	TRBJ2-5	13	ASSIATGGYGTQY
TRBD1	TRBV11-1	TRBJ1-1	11	ASTRGRNTEAF
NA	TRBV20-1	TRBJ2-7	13	SASAVWGNPYEQY
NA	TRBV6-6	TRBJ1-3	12	AGGKTSSGNTIY
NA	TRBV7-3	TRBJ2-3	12	ASRYRGTTDTQY
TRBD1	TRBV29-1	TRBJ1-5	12	SVHTGVSNQPQH
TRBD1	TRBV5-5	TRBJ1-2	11	ASSQTGEDGYT
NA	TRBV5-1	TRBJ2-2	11	ASSLVQGGELF
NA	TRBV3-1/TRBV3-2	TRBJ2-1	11	ASSPSSYNEQF
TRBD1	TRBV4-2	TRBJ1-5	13	ASSQVTGGDQPQH
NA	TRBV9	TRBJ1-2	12	ASSVEPQGYGYT
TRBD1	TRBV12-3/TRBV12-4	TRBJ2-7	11	ASSTGTGNEQY
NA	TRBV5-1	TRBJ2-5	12	ASSLVGVRETQY
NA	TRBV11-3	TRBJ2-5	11	ASSLGPQETQY
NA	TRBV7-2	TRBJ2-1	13	ASSLSWGSPPEQF
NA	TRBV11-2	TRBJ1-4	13	ASSPVGLSGEKLF
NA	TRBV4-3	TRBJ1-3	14	ASSQDFRVEGNTIY
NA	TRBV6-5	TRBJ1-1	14	ASSYSIGRVNTEAF
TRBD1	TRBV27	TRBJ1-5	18	ASSLIPGQGLEYSNQPQH
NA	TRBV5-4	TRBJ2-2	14	ASSSIGRGNAGELF
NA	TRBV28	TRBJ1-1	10	ASSPPARTAF